This paragraph covers one T cell receptor beta chain sequence. Its antigen remains unknown. Donors were Caucasian adults residing in Nashville, Tennessee, USA. This CDR3 comprises 18 residues. With 1 base clipped from V and 0 bases from J, the junction kept 4 bases outside the gene matches. Germline CDR1 MGHRA, CDR2 YSYEKL. The sample comes from a study of shared clonotypes between healthy human individuals. Methods used by the authors: In the immunoSEQ data, sequences were junction-only and lacked quality scores, so filtering differed. The table came from immunoSEQ multiplex PCR; TCRdb's copy has only in-frame clones and leaves some out. The V and J calls and the clone size are those of that table, but D and trimming were determined from the DNA. In the table there are more than 2,000,000 clones, approximately 95% of which are singletons. Whole-study findings and limits: Rarefaction indicated that sorted-subset sequencing remained incomplete although depth was large.

This TCR came from a man younger than 35 in good health. Some clones in this sample may be carry-over from other donors' samples. The rearrangement uses TRBV4-1 and TRBJ2-5; 14 positions agree with TRBD2. The specimen was naive CD4+ T cells from PBMCs. The sample's subset: CD45RA+ positively selected. The CDR3 loop is CASSQGRLAGGYQETQYF. For the CDR3, the DNA is TGCGCCAGCAGCCAAGGGAGACTAGCGGGAGGGTACCAAGAGACCCAGTACTTC.